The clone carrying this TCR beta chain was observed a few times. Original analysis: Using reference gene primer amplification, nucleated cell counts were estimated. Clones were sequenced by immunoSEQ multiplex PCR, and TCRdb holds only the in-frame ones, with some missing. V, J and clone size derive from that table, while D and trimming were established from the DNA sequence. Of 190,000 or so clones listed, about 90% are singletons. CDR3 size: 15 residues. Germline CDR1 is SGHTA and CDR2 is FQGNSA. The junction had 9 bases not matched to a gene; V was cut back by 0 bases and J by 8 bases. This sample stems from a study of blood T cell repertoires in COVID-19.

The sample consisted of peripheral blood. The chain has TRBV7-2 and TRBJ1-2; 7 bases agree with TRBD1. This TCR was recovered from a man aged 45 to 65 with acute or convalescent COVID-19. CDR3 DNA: TGTGCCAGCAGCTTAGCATCTTGGGGACAGCGGGGCTACACCTTC. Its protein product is CASSLASWGQRGYTF.